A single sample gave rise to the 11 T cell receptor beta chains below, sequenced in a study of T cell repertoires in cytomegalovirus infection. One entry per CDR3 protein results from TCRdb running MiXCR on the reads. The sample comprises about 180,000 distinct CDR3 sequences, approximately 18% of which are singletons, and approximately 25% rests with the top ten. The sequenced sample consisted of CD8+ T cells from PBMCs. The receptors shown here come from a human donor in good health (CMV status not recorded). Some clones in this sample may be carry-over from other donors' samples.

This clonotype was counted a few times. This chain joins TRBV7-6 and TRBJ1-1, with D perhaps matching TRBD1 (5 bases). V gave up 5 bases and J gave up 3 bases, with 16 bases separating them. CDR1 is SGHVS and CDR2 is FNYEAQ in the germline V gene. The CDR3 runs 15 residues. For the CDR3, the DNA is TGTGCCAGCAGCGGGAGGGCACAGGTCCACACTGAAGCTTTCTTT. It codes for CASSGRAQVHTEAFF.

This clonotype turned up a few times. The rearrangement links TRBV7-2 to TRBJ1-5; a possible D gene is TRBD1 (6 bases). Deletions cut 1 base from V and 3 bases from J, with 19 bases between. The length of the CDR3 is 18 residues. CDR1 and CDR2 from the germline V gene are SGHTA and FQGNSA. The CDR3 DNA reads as TGTGCCAGCAGCTTAGAAGGGGGTTGGGGGACGCTCAATCAGCCCCAGCATTTT. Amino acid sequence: CASSLEGGWGTLNQPQHF.

The CDR3 DNA reads as TGTGCCAGCAGTTACGATCGGGGGCTGATGGACTATGGCTACACCTTC. It translates to CASSYDRGLMDYGYTF. J is TRBJ1-2 and V is TRBV6-2 or TRBV6-3; D might be TRBD1 (6 bases). V shed 2 bases and J shed 3 bases, with 16 bases lying between them. The CDR3 has 16 amino acids. From germline, CDR1 is MNHEY and CDR2 SVGEGT.

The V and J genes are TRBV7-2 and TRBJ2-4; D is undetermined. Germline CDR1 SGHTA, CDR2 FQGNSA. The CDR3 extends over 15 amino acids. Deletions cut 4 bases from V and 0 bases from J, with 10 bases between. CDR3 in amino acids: CASSSRDLAKNIQYF. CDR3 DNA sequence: TGTGCCAGCAGCTCTCGCGACCTAGCCAAAAACATTCAGTACTTC.

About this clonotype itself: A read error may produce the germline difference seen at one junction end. DNA for the CDR3: TGTGCCAGCAGTTTAGGACTAGCGGCGATGCTCACAGATACGCAGTATTTT. Translating it yields CASSLGLAAMLTDTQYF. The chain carries TRBV11-1 and TRBJ2-3; 10 bases line up with TRBD2. The CDR3 covers 17 residues. Germline V gene lookup returns CDR1 SGHAT and CDR2 FQDESV (reference sequence).

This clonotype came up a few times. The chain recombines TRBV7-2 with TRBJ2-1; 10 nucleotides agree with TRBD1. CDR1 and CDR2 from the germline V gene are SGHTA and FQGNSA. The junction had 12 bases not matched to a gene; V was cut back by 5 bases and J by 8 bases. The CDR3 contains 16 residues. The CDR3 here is CASSTTDRGPYHEQFF. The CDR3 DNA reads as TGTGCCAGCAGCACCACAGACAGGGGGCCGTACCATGAGCAGTTCTTC.

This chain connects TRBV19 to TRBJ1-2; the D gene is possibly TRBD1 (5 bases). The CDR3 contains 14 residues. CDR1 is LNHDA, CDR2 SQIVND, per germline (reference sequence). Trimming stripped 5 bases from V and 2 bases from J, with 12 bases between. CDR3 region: CASSGTGTNYGYTF. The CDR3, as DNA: TGTGCCAGTAGTGGGACGGGGACCAACTATGGCTACACCTTC.

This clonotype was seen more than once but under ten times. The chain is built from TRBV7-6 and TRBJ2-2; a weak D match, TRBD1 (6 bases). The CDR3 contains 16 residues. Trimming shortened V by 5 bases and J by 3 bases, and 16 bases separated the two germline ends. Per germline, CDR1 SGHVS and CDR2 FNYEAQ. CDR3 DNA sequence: TGTGCCAGCAGCCCCACACAGGGAGAGTACACCGGGGAGCTGTTTTTT. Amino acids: CASSPTQGEYTGELFF.

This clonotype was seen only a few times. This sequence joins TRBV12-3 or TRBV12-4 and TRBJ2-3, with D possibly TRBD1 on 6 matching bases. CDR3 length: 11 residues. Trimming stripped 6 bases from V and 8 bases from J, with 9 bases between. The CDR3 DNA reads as TGTGCCAGCAGCAGACAGGTTACGCAGTATTTT. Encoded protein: CASSRQVTQYF.

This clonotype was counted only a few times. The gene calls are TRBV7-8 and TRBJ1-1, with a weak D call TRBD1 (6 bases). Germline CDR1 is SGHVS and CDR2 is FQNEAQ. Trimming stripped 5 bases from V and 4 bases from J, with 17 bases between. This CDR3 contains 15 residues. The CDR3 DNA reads TGTGCCAGCAGCAAACGGGGGGCGGTTGGCACTGAAGCTTTCTTT. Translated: CASSKRGAVGTEAFF.

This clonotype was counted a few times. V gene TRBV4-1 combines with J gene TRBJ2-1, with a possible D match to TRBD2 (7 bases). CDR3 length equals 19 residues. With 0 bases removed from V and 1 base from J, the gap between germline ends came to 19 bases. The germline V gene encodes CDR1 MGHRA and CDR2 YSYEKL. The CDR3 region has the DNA TGCGCCAGCAGCCAAGAAGGAGGGGGGGCCGTTAGGTCCTACAATGAGCAGTTCTTC. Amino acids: CASSQEGGGAVRSYNEQFF.